Following are 26 T cell receptor beta chains from one sample sequenced in a study of T cell repertoires in cytomegalovirus infection. MiXCR, run by TCRdb on the reads, gives a single entry per CDR3 protein. This table has nearly 650,000 distinct CDR3 sequences, around 24% appearing once. The sample was CD8+ T cells from PBMCs. These receptor sequences come from a human donor in good health (CMV status not recorded). Some clones in this sample may be carry-over from other donors' samples.

This clonotype was counted a few times. The chain uses TRBV12-3 or TRBV12-4 and TRBJ1-2, with a tentative D call TRBD1 (6 bases). The CDR3 sequence is 16 residues long. Trimming shortened V by 0 bases and J by 5 bases, and 16 bases separated the two germline ends. This CDR3 is CASSLALDRPPYGYTF. DNA for the CDR3: TGTGCCAGCAGTTTAGCCCTCGACAGGCCCCCGTATGGCTACACCTTC.

The table lists this clonotype with many counts. The chain uses TRBV6-5 and TRBJ1-6; 8 bases match TRBD1. Trimming took 6 bases from V and 5 from J; bases not matched to a gene: 15. From germline, CDR1 is MNHEY and CDR2 SVGAGI. The CDR3 contains 18 residues. CDR3 in amino acids: CASSPYFFVDRDNSPLHF. CDR3 nucleotides: TGTGCCAGCAGCCCCTATTTTTTTGTGGACAGGGATAATTCACCCCTCCACTTT.

This clonotype was seen at least ten times. The genes are TRBV7-6 and TRBJ2-7; TRBD2 is a possible D gene (6 bases). V lost 0 bases and J 6 bases, leaving 9 bases between the germline ends. Germline loops: CDR1 SGHVS, CDR2 FNYEAQ. The CDR3 is made up of 13 amino acids. CDR3 in DNA: TGTGCCAGCAGCTTAGCGGTGGGAGGCGAGCAGTACGTC. Its translation is CASSLAVGGEQYV.

This clonotype was counted ten times or more. This chain links TRBV7-6 with TRBJ2-3, with no clear D. With 3 bases removed from V and 4 bases from J, the gap between germline ends came to 14 bases. This CDR3 is built from 15 residues. Germline CDR1 is SGHVS and CDR2 is FNYEAQ. The CDR3 bases are TGTGCCAGCAGCTTGGGCGGTTCCCCCGCAGATACGCAGTATTTT. Translated, it gives CASSLGGSPADTQYF.

The chain recombines TRBV19 with TRBJ2-5, with 11 bases lining up with TRBD1. CDR3 length: 14 residues. V shed 6 bases and J 13 bases; nucleotides not matched to a gene: 13. CDR1 is LNHDA and CDR2 is SQIVND in the germline V gene (reference sequence). The DNA of the CDR3 is TGTGCCAGTAGCACCGGGACAGGGGGTTTCCCCCCGTACTTC. Protein product: CASSTGTGGFPPYF.

V gene TRBV11-1 combines with J gene TRBJ2-5; D perhaps matches TRBD2 (7 bases). In germline, CDR1 is SGHAT, CDR2 FQDESV (reference sequence). V gave up 4 bases and J gave up 4 bases, with 13 bases separating them. The CDR3 length is 14 residues. CDR3 sequence (DNA): TGTGCCAGCAGCTGGGCGGGGGCTGGAGAGACCCAGTACTTC. This encodes CASSWAGAGETQYF.

This clonotype was counted many times. The gene calls are TRBV7-9 and TRBJ2-1; D is perhaps TRBD2 (6 bases). The germline CDR1 and CDR2 sequences are SEHNR and FQNEAQ (reference sequence). The ends were cut back, 7 bases at V and 4 bases at J, with 23 bases in the middle. The CDR3 runs 17 residues. In DNA, the CDR3 is TGTGCCAGCATTTTTAGCGAATACCGGGACTTTTACAATGAGCAGTTCTTC. It encodes CASIFSEYRDFYNEQFF.

This clonotype was recorded a few times. V usage is TRBV28 and J usage is TRBJ1-1; TRBD1 agrees at 9 bases. The CDR3 totals 14 residues. CDR1 and CDR2 from the germline V gene are MDHEN and SYDVKM. Losses at the gene ends were 5 bases for V and 5 bases for J; bases not matched to a gene: 6. CDR3 sequence: CASSIRDRVTEAFF. In DNA form, the CDR3 reads TGTGCCAGCAGTATCCGGGACAGGGTAACTGAAGCTTTCTTT.

Worth noting for this clonotype: The junction differs from germline at one of its ends, possibly a read error. This chain connects TRBV7-2 to TRBJ2-5, with 7 bases lining up with TRBD2. This CDR3 is 16 amino acids long. Germline-derived CDR1 and CDR2 are SGHTA and FQGNSA. In nucleotides, the CDR3 is TGTGTCAGCAGCCTCTTTAGCGGGCGTATACAAGAGACCCAGTACTTC. Encoded protein: CVSSLFSGRIQETQYF.

Of note for this clonotype: A much larger clone differs by one base, so this may be a read error. The chain couples TRBV28 to TRBJ2-7; D possibly corresponds to TRBD2 (5 bases). Trimming left V 5 bases short and J 4 bases short, with 12 bases between. The CDR3 has 13 residues. CDR1 MDHEN and CDR2 SYDVKM come from the germline V gene. The CDR3 coding sequence is TGTGCCAGCAGTCATCGGGGAAGGTACGAGCAGTACGTC. Its translation is CASSHRGRYEQYV.

The chain is built from TRBV7-9 and TRBJ1-2, with D perhaps matching TRBD1 (6 bases). V shed 7 bases and J shed 5 bases, with 26 bases lying between them. The CDR3 has 17 residues. Germline CDR1 reads SEHNR; CDR2 reads FQNEAQ (reference sequence). In nucleotides, the CDR3 is TGTGCCAGCATCTCGGATAGCGATGGACAGCGAAGATATGGCTACACCTTC. The encoded protein is CASISDSDGQRRYGYTF.

For this clonotype: This could be a read error, since a much larger clone is one nucleotide away. The gene calls are TRBV7-8 and TRBJ1-5, with TRBD1 matching over 8 bases. The germline V gene encodes CDR1 SGHVS and CDR2 FQNEAQ. The CDR3 has 15 amino acids. The V gene end was trimmed by 3 bases and the J gene end by 6 bases; junction bases not matched to a gene: 7. CDR3 nucleotides: TGTGCCAGCAGCTTGGGAACAGGGGGGAGTCAGCCCCAGCATTTT. Translating gives CASSLGTGGSQPQHF. The whole variable domain, remainder taken from reference TRBV7-8 and TRBJ1-5, is GAGVSQSPRYKVAKRGQDVALRCDPISGHVSLFWYQQALGQGPEFLTYFQNEAQLDKSGLPSDRFFAERPEGSVSTLKIQRTQQEDSAVYLCASSLGTGGSQPQHFGDGTRLSIL.

This clonotype was seen a handful of times. J is TRBJ1-1 and V is TRBV5-4; D call uncertain. In germline, CDR1 is SGHNT, CDR2 YYREEE (reference sequence). The CDR3 covers 14 residues. Trimming shortened V by 3 bases and J by 8 bases, and 17 bases separated the two germline ends. The CDR3 nucleotides are TGTGCCAGCAGCTCCCTGGAAGGGCGCGTAGAAGCTTTCTTT. Translated, it gives CASSSLEGRVEAFF.

The chain recombines TRBV20-1 with TRBJ2-7, with D perhaps TRBD1 (5 bases). This CDR3 contains 13 residues. Germline CDR1 and CDR2: DFQATT and SNEGSKA (reference sequence). Trimming shortened V by 2 bases and J by 3 bases, and 11 bases separated the two germline ends. CDR3 loop: CSARRQGDYEQYF. In DNA, the CDR3 is TGCAGTGCTAGAAGGCAGGGTGACTACGAGCAGTACTTC.

V gene TRBV19 combines with J gene TRBJ2-1; a weak D match, TRBD2 (5 bases). Germline V gives CDR1 LNHDA, CDR2 SQIVND (reference sequence). This CDR3 region has 15 residues. The V and J ends lost 3 bases and 0 bases respectively, with 9 bases between them. CDR3 sequence reads: CASSMVGSSYNEQFF. The CDR3 bases are TGTGCCAGTAGTATGGTGGGGAGCTCCTACAATGAGCAGTTCTTC.

In its sample, this clonotype was seen a few times. The CDR3, as DNA: TGTGCCAGCAGGTCCTTTGTTGACAACACAGATACGCAGTATTTT. It yields the protein CASRSFVDNTDTQYF. The chain has TRBV6-2 or TRBV6-3 and TRBJ2-3; D not resolved. The CDR3 runs to 15 residues. The germline V and J ends were trimmed by 6 bases and 2 bases, with 15 bases remaining between them. Germline CDR1 and CDR2: MNHEY and SVGEGT.

The CDR3 here is CASIQGWYEQFF. The DNA of the CDR3 is TGTGCCAGCATACAGGGTTGGTATGAGCAGTTCTTC. The chain carries TRBV2 and TRBJ2-1, with TRBD1 as a possible D gene (6 bases). V lost 7 bases, J lost 8 bases, and 12 bases lay in between. Germline V lookup: CDR1 SNHLY, CDR2 FYNNEI. The CDR3 sequence is 12 residues long.

This rearrangement joins TRBV6-5 to TRBJ2-1; D is uncertain. CDR1 MNHEY and CDR2 SVGAGI come from the germline V gene. V dropped 2 bases and J dropped 9 bases, with 8 bases sitting between them. This CDR3 contains 12 residues. The CDR3 loop reads CASSYGRSEQFF. CDR3 DNA sequence: TGTGCCAGCAGTTACGGACGTAGTGAGCAGTTCTTC.

The sample holds many counts of this clonotype. The chain links TRBV7-9 to TRBJ2-3; no clear D gene. The germline V gene encodes CDR1 SEHNR and CDR2 FQNEAQ (reference sequence). The length of the CDR3 is 16 residues. The V and J ends lost 1 base and 2 bases respectively, with 13 bases between them. CDR3 protein: CASSLGDGYLTDTQYF. CDR3 nucleotide sequence: TGTGCCAGCAGCTTAGGCGACGGCTACCTCACAGATACGCAGTATTTT.

This clonotype has ten or more counts. The chain recombines TRBV7-9 with TRBJ2-1, with D unclear. Germline CDR1 reads SEHNR; CDR2 reads FQNEAQ (reference sequence). This CDR3 has 14 residues. With 3 bases removed from V and 8 bases from J, the gap between germline ends came to 14 bases. The CDR3: CASSFSGTGHEQFF. The CDR3 DNA reads TGTGCCAGCAGCTTTTCAGGAACCGGGCATGAGCAGTTCTTC.

The chain uses TRBV5-4 and TRBJ2-3; 9 positions agree with TRBD2. This CDR3 is built from 17 residues. Looked up from germline, CDR1 is SGHNT and CDR2 is YYREEE (reference sequence). With 1 base clipped from V and 3 bases from J, the junction kept 9 bases outside the gene matches. CDR3: CASSLKYAGGQTDTQYF. The DNA of the CDR3 is TGTGCCAGCAGCTTGAAGTATGCGGGGGGGCAAACAGATACGCAGTATTTT.

This clonotype was seen repeatedly, ten times or more. The chain is built from TRBV7-9 and TRBJ1-5; D not certain. V was pared by 1 base and J by 5 bases, with 9 bases between. This CDR3 is built from 14 residues. Germline V gene data show CDR1 as SEHNR and CDR2 as FQNEAQ (reference sequence). The CDR3 here is CASSLGVPDQPQHF. As DNA, the CDR3 is TGTGCCAGCAGCTTAGGTGTCCCGGATCAGCCCCAGCATTTT.

The chain couples TRBV9 to TRBJ1-1; no firm D call. Germline V CDR1 and CDR2: SGDLS, YYNGEE. Trimming took off 10 bases at V and 0 bases at J, with 22 bases between the two ends. The CDR3 is 16 amino acids. The CDR3 sequence is CASGHPVRDMNTEAFF. The CDR3 DNA reads as TGTGCCTCCGGGCACCCGGTAAGAGACATGAACACTGAAGCTTTCTTT.

The chain has TRBV2 and TRBJ2-7, with D maybe TRBD2 (6 bases). With 5 bases removed from V and 2 bases from J, the gap between germline ends came to 16 bases. Germline V gene lookup returns CDR1 SNHLY and CDR2 FYNNEI. This CDR3 is built from 15 residues. This CDR3 is CASSPVRGSPYEQYF. The CDR3 DNA reads as TGTGCCAGCAGTCCTGTTCGGGGGAGTCCCTACGAGCAGTACTTC.

There are many counts of this clonotype. The V gene is TRBV7-2, the J gene TRBJ2-7, with TRBD2 matching 13 bases. With V trimmed by 5 bases and J by 3 bases, 13 bases remained unmatched. Germline assignment: CDR1 SGHTA and CDR2 FQGNSA. The CDR3 length is 18 residues. CDR3 DNA sequence: TGTGCCAGCAGCCCGGGACTAGCGGGGTCAGAACGGGACTACGAGCAGTACGTC. Translated, it gives CASSPGLAGSERDYEQYV.

The rearrangement links TRBV20-1 to TRBJ1-2; TRBD1 aligns across 9 bases. The germline gives CDR1 DFQATT, CDR2 SNEGSKA (reference sequence). Trimming removed 0 bases from V and 4 bases from J; junction bases left unmatched: 6. This CDR3 spans 15 amino acids. The CDR3 is CSARDQGQGPYGYTF. The CDR3 region has the DNA TGCAGTGCTAGAGATCAGGGACAGGGTCCCTATGGCTACACCTTC.